This T cell receptor (beta chain) was profiled in a study of T cells in Graves' hyperthyroidism and ophthalmopathy. Overall study: Once the initial diagnosis was made, peripheral blood was obtained before any treatment. Study-level findings and limits: Most clonotypes expanded in thyroid above 0.001 were likewise present in blood.

Not enrolled were patients with uncontrolled infection, other autoimmune disease, pregnancy or lactation. Isolation of PBMCs was performed on roughly 9 ml fresh peripheral blood. This clonotype came up many times. The antigen remains undetermined. Amplification of TCR beta CDR3 regions was performed using RNA transcripts as template. First-round RT-PCR of the TCR CDR3 relied on the HTBI primer set. Each CDR3 protein gets one entry after TCRdb re-called the multiplex PCR reads with MiXCR. The repertoire has 90,000 to 120,000 distinct CDR3 sequences, 16% of them found once; the top ten carry 35% to 50%. The sequence came from a woman aged 50 to 60 with Graves' hyperthyroidism. What was sequenced was blood.

The CDR3 spells CASSVVGTGDTGELFF. CDR3 DNA sequence: TGTGCCAGCAGCGTAGTTGGGACAGGGGACACCGGGGAGCTGTTTTTT. The chain uses TRBV9 and TRBJ2-2; the match to TRBD1 covers 10 bases. There are 16 residues in the CDR3. Trimming removed 0 bases from V and 3 bases from J; junction bases left unmatched: 2. Germline V lookup: CDR1 SGDLS, CDR2 YYNGEE.